This record covers a single T cell receptor beta chain. Its antigen is unknown. The RNA, about 0.5 to 1 ug, was put through reverse transcription using random hexamers. The TCR beta CDR3 was amplified by immunoSEQ multiplex PCR across 54 Vbeta, 13 Jbeta. Using its own MiXCR run on the immunoSEQ multiplex PCR reads, TCRdb lists one record per CDR3 protein. The table lists over 150,000 distinct CDR3 sequences, 80% to 95% of them singletons, with around 0.09% in the top ten. This sample is drawn from a study of CD8 T cells in Susac syndrome. The study's findings and limits: As the study acknowledged, the number of individuals who were part of its TCR sequencing and HLA analysis was relatively small.

This CDR3 contains 15 residues. V was trimmed by 3 bases and J by 2 bases, leaving 13 bases between them. Per germline, CDR1 SNHLY and CDR2 FYNNEI. The authors sequenced TCR beta from blood CD8+ and CD4+ T cells. TEMRA cells were FACS-enriched, with CD8+ and CD4+ T cells isolated negatively. The origin of this receptor is a human donor with multiple sclerosis. Sequenced sample: CD4+ T cells from PBMCs. This chain uses TRBV2 with TRBJ1-2; D may be TRBD1 (5 bases). Written as DNA, the CDR3 is TGTGCCAGCAGTGACCCCGGACAAACGAACTATGGCTACACCTTC. Translating it yields CASSDPGQTNYGYTF.